This T cell receptor (beta chain) was profiled in a study of CD8 T cells in Susac syndrome (dated by TCRdb to the late 2010s). For the study in its entirety: The study used repertoire sequencing to test whether antigen drove CD8+ T cell activation and differentiation in Susac syndrome. The full study reports these points: The TCR sequencing and HLA analysis was acknowledged to have included a relatively small number of individuals.

RNA was extracted using the RNeasy kit, and about 0.5 to 1 ug of the RNA was reverse transcribed with random hexamers. TCR beta CDR3 regions were amplified with the immunoSEQ multiplex PCR assay covering 54 Vbeta and 13 Jbeta segments. Bias from PCR amplification was corrected by using a synthetic template baseline for primer optimization and for computational correction. The original methods were these. Reads were annotated to V, D and J genes per IMGT and analyzed with immunoSEQ Analyzer, keeping only productive sequences. To calculate clonality, Shannon entropy was normalized by log2 of the number of productive unique sequences and then subtracted from one. Public and private clones were assessed among the 100 most prevalent clones of each patient and control. A clone was defined as Susac-specific if it was absent from the healthy and MS cohorts, from some 1,100 published viral clones and from other ImmuneACCESS disease sequences. In-frame beta chains were kept once TCRdb had trimmed the public reads at Q25 with fastp and called clones with MiXCR. Rows with one shared CDR3 protein collapse into an entry with the most common genes and DNA. For this entry, the V and J calls and clone size follow TCRdb and not the study's own pipeline. Present in this sample are some 260,000 distinct CDR3 sequences, approximately 92% of which were seen just once. The ten largest account for about 0.071% of the sample.

A remark on this clonotype: No cognate antigen has been identified for it. Base qualities are not recorded, but no much larger clone differs from it by a single base.

Trimming costs V 6 bases and J 3 bases, and their ends lie 20 bases apart. The CDR3 runs 16 amino acids, cysteine and phenylalanine included. The kept DNA is CDR3 alone, 48 bases in frame from the first base. CDR1 is given as LGHNT and CDR2 as FRNRAP, both from the germline V gene. High-throughput TCR beta sequencing profiled peripheral blood CD8+ and CD4+ T cells from healthy donors, Susac syndrome patients and multiple sclerosis patients. Multiple sclerosis controls were treatment-naive patients with stable or active relapsing-remitting disease fulfilling revised McDonald criteria. Bulk CD8+ and CD4+ T cells were purified by magnetic negative isolation, while CD8+ TEMRA cells were enriched using FACS. Blood was drawn into EDTA tubes, processed within 24 hours, and PBMCs were isolated by density gradient centrifugation. PBMCs intended for TCR sequencing were cryopreserved in liquid nitrogen and were subsequently thawed in a 37 degrees C water bath. The sorted or isolated CD4+, CD8+ and CD8+ TEMRA cells had a purity of 90% or higher.

The specimen was CD4+ T cells from PBMCs. The sequence is built from TRBV12-5 and TRBJ1-2, with the identity of the D gene unclear. The sequence derives from a human donor with multiple sclerosis. The encoded CDR3 is CASGFPLRGEDYGYTF. In nucleotides, the sequence is TGTGCTAGTGGCTTTCCCCTCCGGGGAGAGGACTATGGCTACACCTTC.